The sequence of this T cell receptor beta chain was determined in a study of response to subunit inactivated influenza vaccine. Regarding the study as a whole: Authors suggested seasonal influenza vaccinations each recruit few new T cells.

MiXCR, applied by TCRdb to the RT-PCR reads, yields one record per CDR3 protein. This sample has 630,000 or so distinct CDR3 sequences, with about 15% found just once. The CDR3 loop spans 13 amino acids. The ends were cut back, 5 bases at V and 5 bases at J, with 15 bases in the middle. Germline V lookup: CDR1 DFQATT, CDR2 SNEGSKA (reference sequence). Points on this clonotype: No antigen is known for it.

The input for sequencing was PBMCs from blood, taken roughly 12 days after vaccination. This sequence was found in a man aged 45 to 65 who received an inactivated influenza vaccine. This chain joins TRBV20-1 and TRBJ2-5; D may be TRBD2 (6 bases). The CDR3 DNA reads TGCAGTGCTCGAATGGGAGGACGGGAGACCCAGTACTTC. Its protein is CSARMGGRETQYF.